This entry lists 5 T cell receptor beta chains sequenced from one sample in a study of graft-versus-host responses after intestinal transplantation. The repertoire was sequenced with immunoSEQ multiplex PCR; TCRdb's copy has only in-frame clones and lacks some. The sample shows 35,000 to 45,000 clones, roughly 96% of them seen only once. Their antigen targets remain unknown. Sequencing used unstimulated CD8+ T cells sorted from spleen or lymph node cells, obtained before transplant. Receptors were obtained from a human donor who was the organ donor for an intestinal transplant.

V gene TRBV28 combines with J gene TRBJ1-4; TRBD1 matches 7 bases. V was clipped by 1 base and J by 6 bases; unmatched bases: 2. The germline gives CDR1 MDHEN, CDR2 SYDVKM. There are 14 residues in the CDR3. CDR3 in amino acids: CASSLSGTDEKLFF. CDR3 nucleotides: TGTGCCAGCAGTTTATCGGGGACAGATGAAAAACTGTTTTTT. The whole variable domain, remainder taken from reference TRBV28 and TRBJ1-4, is DVKVTQSSRYLVKRTGEKVFLECVQDMDHENMFWYRQDPGLGLRLIYFSYDVKMKEKGDIPEGYSVSREKKERFSLILESASTNQTSMYLCASSLSGTDEKLFFGSGTQLSVL.

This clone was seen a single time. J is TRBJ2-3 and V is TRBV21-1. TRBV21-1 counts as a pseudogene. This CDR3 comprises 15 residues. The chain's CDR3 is CASSKEGRATDTQYF. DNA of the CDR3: TGTGCCAGCAGCAAAGAAGGACGGGCCACAGATACGCAGTATTTT.

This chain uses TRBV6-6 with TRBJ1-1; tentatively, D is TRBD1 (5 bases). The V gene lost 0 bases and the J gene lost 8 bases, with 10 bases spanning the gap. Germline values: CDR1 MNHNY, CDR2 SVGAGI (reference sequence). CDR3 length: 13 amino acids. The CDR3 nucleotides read TGTGCCAGCAGTTACTCGGAGGGACCGGAAGCTTTCTTT. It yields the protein CASSYSEGPEAFF.

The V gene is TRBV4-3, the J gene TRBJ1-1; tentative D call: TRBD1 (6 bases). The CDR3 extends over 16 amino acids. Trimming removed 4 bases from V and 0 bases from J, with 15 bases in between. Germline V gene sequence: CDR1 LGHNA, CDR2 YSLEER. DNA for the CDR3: TGCGCCAGCAGCCCCACACATGGGGGCATGAACACTGAAGCTTTCTTT. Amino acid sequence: CASSPTHGGMNTEAFF.

CDR3 residues: CASTQDRASGELFF. The CDR3 bases are TGTGCCAGCACCCAGGACAGGGCTTCCGGGGAGCTGTTTTTT. The rearrangement links TRBV27 to TRBJ2-2, with 8 bases fitting TRBD1. Germline V gene lookup returns CDR1 MNHEY and CDR2 SMNVEV (reference sequence). V was pared by 7 bases and J by 6 bases, with 7 bases of the junction left unmatched. The CDR3 runs 14 residues.